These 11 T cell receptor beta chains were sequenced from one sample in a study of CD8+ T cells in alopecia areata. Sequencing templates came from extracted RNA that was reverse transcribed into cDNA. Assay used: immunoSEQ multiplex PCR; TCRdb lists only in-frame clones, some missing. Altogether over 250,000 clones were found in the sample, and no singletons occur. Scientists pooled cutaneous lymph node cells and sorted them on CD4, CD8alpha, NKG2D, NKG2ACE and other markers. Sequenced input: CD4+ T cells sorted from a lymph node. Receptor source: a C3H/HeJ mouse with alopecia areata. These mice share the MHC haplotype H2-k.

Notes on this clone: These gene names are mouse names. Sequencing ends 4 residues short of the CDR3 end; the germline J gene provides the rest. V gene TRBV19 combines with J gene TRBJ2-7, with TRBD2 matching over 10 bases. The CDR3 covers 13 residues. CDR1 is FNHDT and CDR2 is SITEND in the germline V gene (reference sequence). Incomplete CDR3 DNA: TGTGCCAGCAGTACGGGACTGGGGTAT. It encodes CASSTGLGY. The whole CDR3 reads CASSTGLGYEQYF.

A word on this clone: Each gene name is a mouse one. The sequenced CDR3 bases are TGTGCCAGCAGTATACTCAGGGGGCGGATCTAT. This encodes CASSILRGRIY. The CDR3, in full, reads CASSILRGRIYEQYF. The chain carries TRBV19 and TRBJ2-7, with 8 nucleotides matching TRBD1. The sequenced fragment ends 4 residues before the CDR3 boundary, so the rest is inferred from the germline J gene. The V and J ends lost 1 base and 3 bases, in that order; junction bases with no gene match: 6. The germline V gene encodes CDR1 FNHDT and CDR2 SITEND (reference sequence). The CDR3 has 15 amino acids.

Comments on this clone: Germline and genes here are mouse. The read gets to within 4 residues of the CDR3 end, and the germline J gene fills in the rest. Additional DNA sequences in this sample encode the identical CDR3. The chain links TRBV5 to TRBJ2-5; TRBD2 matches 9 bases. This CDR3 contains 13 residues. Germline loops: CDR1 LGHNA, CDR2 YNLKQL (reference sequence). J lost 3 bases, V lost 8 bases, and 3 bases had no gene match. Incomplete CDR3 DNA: TGTGCCAGCTCCGGGACTGGGCAAGAC. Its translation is CASSGTGQD. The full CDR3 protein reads CASSGTGQDTQYF.

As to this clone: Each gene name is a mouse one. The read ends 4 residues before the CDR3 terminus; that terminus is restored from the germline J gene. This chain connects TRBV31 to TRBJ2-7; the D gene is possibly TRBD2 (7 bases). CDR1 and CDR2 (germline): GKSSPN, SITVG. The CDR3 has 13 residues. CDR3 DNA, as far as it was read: TGTGCCTGGAGTCTAAGGGGGGCTTAT. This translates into CAWSLRGAY. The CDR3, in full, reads CAWSLRGAYEQYF.

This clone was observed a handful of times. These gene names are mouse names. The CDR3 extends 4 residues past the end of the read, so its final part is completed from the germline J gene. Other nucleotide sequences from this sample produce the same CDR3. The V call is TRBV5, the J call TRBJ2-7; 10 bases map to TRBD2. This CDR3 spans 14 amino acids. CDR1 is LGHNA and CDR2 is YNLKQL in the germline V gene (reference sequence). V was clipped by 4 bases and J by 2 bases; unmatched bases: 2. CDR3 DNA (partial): TGTGCCAGCAGCCCGACTGGGGGGCCCTAT. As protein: CASSPTGGPY. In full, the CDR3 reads CASSPTGGPYEQYF.

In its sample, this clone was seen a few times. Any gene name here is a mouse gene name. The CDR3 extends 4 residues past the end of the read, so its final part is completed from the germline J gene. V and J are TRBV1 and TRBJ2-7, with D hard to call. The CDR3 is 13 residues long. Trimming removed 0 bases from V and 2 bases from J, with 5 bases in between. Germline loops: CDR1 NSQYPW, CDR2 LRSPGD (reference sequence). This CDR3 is CTCSADSTYEQYF. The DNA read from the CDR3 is TGCACCTGCAGTGCAGACAGCACCTAT. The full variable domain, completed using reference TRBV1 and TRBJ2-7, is VTLLEQNPRWRLVPRGQAVNLRCILKNSQYPWMSWYQQDLQKQLQWLFTLRSPGDKEVKSLPGADYLATRVTDTELRLQVANMSQGRTLYCTCSADSTYEQYFGPGTRLTVL.

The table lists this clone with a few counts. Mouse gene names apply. The CDR3 spells CTCSAEPGLNSDYTF. CDR3 DNA (partial): TGCACCTGCAGTGCAGAACCAGGATTAAACTCC. This sequence joins TRBV1 and TRBJ1-2; D not resolved. The CDR3 extends 4 residues past the end of the read, so its final part is completed from the germline J gene. V was trimmed by 0 bases and J by 1 base, leaving 9 bases between them. Germline CDR1 NSQYPW, CDR2 LRSPGD (reference sequence). This CDR3 has 15 residues.

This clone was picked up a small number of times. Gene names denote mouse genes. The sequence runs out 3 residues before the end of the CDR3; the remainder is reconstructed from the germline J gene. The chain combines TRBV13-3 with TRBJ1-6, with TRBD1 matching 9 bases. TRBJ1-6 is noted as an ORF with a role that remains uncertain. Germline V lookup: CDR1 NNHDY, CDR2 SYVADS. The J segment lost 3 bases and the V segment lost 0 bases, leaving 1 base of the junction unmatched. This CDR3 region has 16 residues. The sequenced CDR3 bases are TGTGCCAGCAGTGATGGGACAGGGGACTATAATTCGCCC. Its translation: CASSDGTGDYNSP. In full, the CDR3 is CASSDGTGDYNSPLYF.

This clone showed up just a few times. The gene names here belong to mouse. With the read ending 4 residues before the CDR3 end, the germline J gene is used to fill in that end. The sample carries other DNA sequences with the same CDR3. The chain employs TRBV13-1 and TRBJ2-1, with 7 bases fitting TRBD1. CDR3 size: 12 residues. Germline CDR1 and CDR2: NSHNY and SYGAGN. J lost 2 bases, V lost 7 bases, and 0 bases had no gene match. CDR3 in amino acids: CASGTDYAEQFF. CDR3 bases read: TGTGCCAGCGGGACAGACTATGCT.

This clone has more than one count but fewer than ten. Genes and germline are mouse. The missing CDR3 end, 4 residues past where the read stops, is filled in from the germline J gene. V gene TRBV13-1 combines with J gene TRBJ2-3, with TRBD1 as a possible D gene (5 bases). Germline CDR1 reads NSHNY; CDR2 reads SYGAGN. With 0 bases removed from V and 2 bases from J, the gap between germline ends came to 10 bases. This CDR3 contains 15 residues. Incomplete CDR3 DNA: TGTGCCAGCAGTGATGTCCAGGGAGTTGCAGAA. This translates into CASSDVQGVAE. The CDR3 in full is CASSDVQGVAETLYF.

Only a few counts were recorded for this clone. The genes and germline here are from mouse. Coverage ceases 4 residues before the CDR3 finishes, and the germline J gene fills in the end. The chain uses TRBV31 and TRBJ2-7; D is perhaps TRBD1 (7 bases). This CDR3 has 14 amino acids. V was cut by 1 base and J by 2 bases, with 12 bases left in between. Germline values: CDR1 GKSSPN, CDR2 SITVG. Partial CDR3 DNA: TGTGCCTGGAGTCGGGGGCAGGGGGCCTAT. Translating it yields CAWSRGQGAY. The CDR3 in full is CAWSRGQGAYEQYF.